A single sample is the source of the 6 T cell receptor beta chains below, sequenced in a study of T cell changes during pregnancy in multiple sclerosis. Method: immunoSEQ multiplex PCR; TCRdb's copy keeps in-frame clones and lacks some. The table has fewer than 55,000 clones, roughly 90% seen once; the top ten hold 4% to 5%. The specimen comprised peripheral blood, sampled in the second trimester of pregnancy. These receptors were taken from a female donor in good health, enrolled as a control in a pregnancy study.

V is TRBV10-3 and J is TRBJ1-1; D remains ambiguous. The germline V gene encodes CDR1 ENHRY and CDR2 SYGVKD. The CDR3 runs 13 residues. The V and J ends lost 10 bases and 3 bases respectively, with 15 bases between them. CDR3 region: CATLITRDTEAFF. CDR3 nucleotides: TGTGCCACACTGATAACCCGGGACACTGAAGCTTTCTTT.

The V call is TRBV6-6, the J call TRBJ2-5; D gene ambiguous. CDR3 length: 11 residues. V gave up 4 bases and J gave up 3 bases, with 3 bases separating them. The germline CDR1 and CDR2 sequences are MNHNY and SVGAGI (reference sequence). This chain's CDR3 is CASSFEETQYF. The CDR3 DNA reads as TGTGCCAGCAGTTTCGAAGAGACCCAGTACTTC.

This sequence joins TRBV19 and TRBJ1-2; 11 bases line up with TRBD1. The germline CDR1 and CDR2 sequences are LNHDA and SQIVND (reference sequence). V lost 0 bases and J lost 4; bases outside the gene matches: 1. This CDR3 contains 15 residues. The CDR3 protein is CASSIEGTGGYGYTF. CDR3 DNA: TGTGCCAGTAGTATAGAAGGGACAGGGGGCTATGGCTACACCTTC.

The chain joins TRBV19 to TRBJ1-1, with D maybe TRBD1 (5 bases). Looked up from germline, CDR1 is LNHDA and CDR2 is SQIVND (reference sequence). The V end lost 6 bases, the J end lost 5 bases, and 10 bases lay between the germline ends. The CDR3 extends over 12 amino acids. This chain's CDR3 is CASRQGWTEAFF. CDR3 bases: TGTGCCAGTAGGCAGGGTTGGACTGAAGCTTTCTTT.

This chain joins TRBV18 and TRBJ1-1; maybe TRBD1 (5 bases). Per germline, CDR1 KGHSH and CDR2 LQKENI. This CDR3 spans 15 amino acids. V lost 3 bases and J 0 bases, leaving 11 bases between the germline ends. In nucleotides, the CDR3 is TGTGCCAGCTCACCTCTCGACAGTATGAACACTGAAGCTTTCTTT. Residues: CASSPLDSMNTEAFF.

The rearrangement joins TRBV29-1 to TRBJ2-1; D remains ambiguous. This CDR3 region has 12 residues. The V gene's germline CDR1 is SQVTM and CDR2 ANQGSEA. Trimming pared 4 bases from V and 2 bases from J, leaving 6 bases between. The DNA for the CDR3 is TGCAGCGTTGGCAGTCCCTACAATGAGCAGTTCTTC. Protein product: CSVGSPYNEQFF.